The 22 T cell receptor beta chains presented below share a single source sample, sequenced in a study of cytomegalovirus exposure and HLA in healthy donors. The PCR contained 60 Vbeta and 13 Jbeta primers. The data were produced by immunoSEQ multiplex PCR, yet TCRdb's version contains in-frame clones alone and is incomplete. In the table there are 140,000 to 150,000 clones, 80% of which are singletons. Sequences were obtained from PBMCs. All receptors come from a man aged 35-49 years in good health and CMV-seronegative.

The chain employs TRBV7-9 and TRBJ2-7; a possible D gene is TRBD2 (7 bases). The CDR3 has 15 residues. The ends were cut back, 0 bases at V and 6 bases at J, with 15 bases in the middle. Germline CDR1 is SEHNR and CDR2 is FQNEAQ (reference sequence). CDR3 in amino acids: CASSLASGGHGEQYF. DNA of the CDR3: TGTGCCAGCAGCTTAGCTTCCGGGGGGCATGGCGAGCAGTACTTC.

The V call is TRBV7-2, the J call TRBJ1-1; 7 positions match TRBD1. This CDR3 region has 14 residues. The J segment lost 4 bases and the V segment lost 2 bases, leaving 4 bases of the junction unmatched. Looked up from germline, CDR1 is SGHTA and CDR2 is FQGNSA. The CDR3 here is CASSLKGAVTEAFF. The CDR3 DNA reads as TGTGCCAGCAGCTTAAAGGGGGCCGTCACTGAAGCTTTCTTT.

The V call is TRBV7-2, the J call TRBJ1-6, with a possible D match to TRBD1 (5 bases). CDR1 is SGHTA and CDR2 is FQGNSA in the germline V gene. The germline V and J ends were trimmed by 4 bases and 7 bases, with 11 bases remaining between them. The CDR3 covers 14 residues. The CDR3 DNA reads as TGTGCCAGCAGCTCTCAACGGGGGAATTCACCCCTCCACTTT. This gives the protein CASSSQRGNSPLHF.

This chain uses TRBV7-2 with TRBJ1-1, with D perhaps matching TRBD1 (6 bases). The V gene lost 5 bases and the J gene lost 1 base, with 14 bases spanning the gap. Germline CDR1 is SGHTA and CDR2 is FQGNSA. The CDR3 loop spans 15 amino acids. The CDR3 region is CASSKQAGANTEAFF. The CDR3 nucleotides read TGTGCCAGCAGCAAACAGGCAGGGGCGAACACTGAAGCTTTCTTT. The variable domain in full, with the rest retrieved from reference TRBV7-2 and TRBJ1-1, is GAGVSQSPSNKVTEKGKDVELRCDPISGHTALYWYRQSLGQGLEFLIYFQGNSAPDKSGLPSDRFSAERTGGSVSTLTIQRTQQEDSAVYLCASSKQAGANTEAFFGQGTRLTVV.

The gene calls are TRBV7-2 and TRBJ1-1; TRBD1 matches at 9 bases. The CDR3 is 14 residues long. The junction had 4 bases not matched to a gene; V was cut back by 2 bases and J by 6 bases. Germline values: CDR1 SGHTA, CDR2 FQGNSA. CDR3 coding DNA: TGTGCCAGCAGCTTACACAGGGGGCGGGCTGAAGCTTTCTTT. Its translation is CASSLHRGRAEAFF.

The chain links TRBV9 to TRBJ1-4, with 10 bases that match TRBD1. CDR1 and CDR2 (germline): SGDLS, YYNGEE. CDR3 length: 17 residues. Trimming cost V 0 bases and J 5 bases; bases outside gene matches: 7. In DNA, the CDR3 is TGTGCCAGCAGCGTAGCCAACGGACAGGGGGTAAATGAAAAACTGTTTTTT. Translated: CASSVANGQGVNEKLFF.

The chain links TRBV5-1 to TRBJ1-1, with D perhaps TRBD1 (5 bases). Trimming left V 0 bases short and J 5 bases short, with 11 bases between. Per germline, CDR1 SGHRS and CDR2 YFSETQ. The CDR3 consists of 14 residues. Written as DNA, the CDR3 is TGCGCCAGCAGCTTGGAGGTAGGGGTAACTGAAGCTTTCTTT. As protein: CASSLEVGVTEAFF.

The table lists this clone with a few counts. The chain employs TRBV6-5 and TRBJ2-7; D possibly corresponds to TRBD1 (5 bases). With 7 bases removed from V and 6 bases from J, the gap between germline ends came to 10 bases. Germline values: CDR1 MNHEY, CDR2 SVGAGI. The CDR3 has 11 amino acids. CDR3 loop: CASNRGGEQYF. In DNA form, the CDR3 reads TGTGCCAGCAATAGGGGTGGCGAGCAGTACTTC.

The chain has TRBV7-9 and TRBJ2-7; possible D gene TRBD2, 6 bases. Per the germline V gene, CDR1 is SEHNR and CDR2 is FQNEAQ (reference sequence). CDR3 size: 15 residues. V lost 1 base, J lost 2 bases, and 12 bases lay in between. The CDR3 protein is CASSLGDWGAYEQYF. In nucleotides, the CDR3 is TGTGCCAGCAGCTTAGGGGACTGGGGGGCCTACGAGCAGTACTTC.

This chain joins TRBV19 and TRBJ1-5; unclear D gene. V was clipped by 2 bases and J by 8 bases, with 10 bases between them. CDR3 length equals 13 residues. The germline V gene has CDR1 LNHDA and CDR2 SQIVND (reference sequence). CDR3 bases: TGTGCCAGTAGTATAAAGCCACGGGAGCCCCAGCATTTT. As protein: CASSIKPREPQHF.

The chain employs TRBV7-8 and TRBJ2-7, with 8 positions matching TRBD1. This CDR3 region has 15 residues. V gave up 4 bases and J gave up 3 bases; unmatched junction bases: 8. Germline-derived CDR1 and CDR2 are SGHVS and FQNEAQ. The CDR3 DNA sequence: TGTGCCAGCAGCTCGGAGGACAGGGAAGACTACGAGCAGTACTTC. Its protein is CASSSEDREDYEQYF.

This clone was seen once. The rearrangement joins TRBV4-3 to TRBJ2-1, with 9 bases matching TRBD2. Germline V gene data show CDR1 as LGHNA and CDR2 as YSLEER. This CDR3 comprises 15 residues. The ends lost 1 base at V and 6 bases at J; junction bases unmatched: 4. The CDR3 is CASSQGMRGGNEQFF. CDR3 bases: TGCGCCAGCAGCCAAGGAATGCGGGGGGGCAATGAGCAGTTCTTC.

This clone turned up a few times. This chain connects TRBV19 to TRBJ1-1, with D possibly being TRBD1 (5 bases). The CDR3 has 17 residues. Deletions cut 7 bases from V and 0 bases from J, with 21 bases between. Germline CDR1 and CDR2: LNHDA and SQIVND (reference sequence). This chain's CDR3 is CASKVSSTGSMNTEAFF. CDR3 nucleotides: TGTGCCAGTAAAGTATCGTCAACAGGCTCAATGAACACTGAAGCTTTCTTT.

The chain has TRBV27 and TRBJ2-7; maybe TRBD1 (5 bases). CDR3 length: 15 amino acids. Germline assignment: CDR1 MNHEY and CDR2 SMNVEV (reference sequence). Trimming cost V 5 bases and J 2 bases, with 16 bases left between them. The CDR3 DNA follows: TGTGCCAGCAGTAGCTTAGGGGCGCAGACCTACGAGCAGTACTTC. This gives the protein CASSSLGAQTYEQYF.

This clone was detected only once. The CDR3 is CASSPGLAGGGDTQYF. The CDR3 DNA follows: TGCGCCAGCAGCCCGGGACTAGCGGGGGGTGGAGATACGCAGTATTTT. The V call is TRBV5-1, the J call TRBJ2-3, with 15 positions matching TRBD2. CDR1 is SGHRS and CDR2 is YFSETQ in the germline V gene. CDR3 length: 16 amino acids. J was trimmed by 5 bases and V by 4 bases; bases with no gene match: 5.

In this sample, this clone turned up a few times. This chain connects TRBV7-9 to TRBJ1-2; no firm D call. Per the germline V gene, CDR1 is SEHNR and CDR2 is FQNEAQ (reference sequence). The CDR3 sequence is 14 residues long. Trimming removed 6 bases from V and 0 bases from J, with 11 bases in between. For the CDR3, the DNA is TGTGCCAGCAGTTCGCACTTAGCTAACTATGGCTACACCTTC. As protein: CASSSHLANYGYTF.

This chain joins TRBV27 and TRBJ2-7; 7 positions match TRBD2. After removal of 5 bases from V and 2 bases from J, the junction contained 9 bases not matched to a gene. This CDR3 has 15 residues. From germline, CDR1 is MNHEY and CDR2 SMNVEV (reference sequence). CDR3 bases: TGTGCCAGCAGTCTTTCCCGCGGGGGAACCTACGAGCAGTACTTC. It codes for CASSLSRGGTYEQYF.

This clone was seen once. The V call is TRBV7-8, the J call TRBJ1-1; 8 bases are shared with TRBD1. Germline loops: CDR1 SGHVS, CDR2 FQNEAQ. The CDR3 consists of 15 residues. Losses at the gene ends were 7 bases for V and 5 bases for J; bases not matched to a gene: 12. The CDR3 coding sequence is TGTGCCAGCACCCGTGTTCGGACAGGGAATACTGAAGCTTTCTTT. Translated: CASTRVRTGNTEAFF. Combining the CDR3 with reference TRBV7-8 and TRBJ1-1 gives the whole variable domain GAGVSQSPRYKVAKRGQDVALRCDPISGHVSLFWYQQALGQGPEFLTYFQNEAQLDKSGLPSDRFFAERPEGSVSTLKIQRTQQEDSAVYLCASTRVRTGNTEAFFGQGTRLTVV.

With respect to this clone: The germline gene is not matched at one end of the junction; a read error may be the cause. Other DNA sequences in this sample translate to the same CDR3. The chain uses TRBV7-9 and TRBJ2-2; possible D gene TRBD1, 5 bases. The CDR3 loop spans 14 amino acids. Germline lookup yields CDR1 SEHNR and CDR2 FQNEAQ (reference sequence). For the CDR3, the DNA is TGTGCGAGCAGCCAGACAGTAAACACCGGGGAGCTGTTTTTT. Its translation: CASSQTVNTGELFF.

This chain connects TRBV27 to TRBJ2-7; D ambiguous. The CDR3 sequence is 16 residues long. V lost 2 bases, J lost 0 bases, and 14 bases lay in between. The germline V gene encodes CDR1 MNHEY and CDR2 SMNVEV (reference sequence). CDR3: CASSLGASHSSYEQYF. The CDR3 nucleotides read TGTGCCAGCAGTTTAGGCGCTTCTCACAGCTCCTACGAGCAGTACTTC.

The gene calls are TRBV7-8 and TRBJ2-3, with D hard to call. The germline V gene has CDR1 SGHVS and CDR2 FQNEAQ. CDR3 size: 11 residues. Trimming took 6 bases from V and 3 from J, leaving 4 bases between them. In DNA, the CDR3 is TGTGCCAGCAGTGCGACAGATACGCAGTATTTT. Translated: CASSATDTQYF.

This clone was counted between two and nine times. V is TRBV7-2 and J is TRBJ2-2, with 7 bases fitting TRBD2. CDR1 and CDR2 from the germline V gene are SGHTA and FQGNSA. The CDR3 contains 16 residues. The V gene end was trimmed by 7 bases and the J gene end by 0 bases; junction bases not matched to a gene: 8. DNA of the CDR3: TGTGCCAGCATAGGGGCGGGGGTGCCGAACACCGGGGAGCTGTTTTTT. Encoded protein: CASIGAGVPNTGELFF.